Presented here are 24 T cell receptor beta chains from one specimen sequenced in a study of a mutant IDH1 vaccine in newly diagnosed glioma. These receptors are not linked to any known antigen. Documented time point: week 5, during vaccination. Topical imiquimod was applied with each vaccine dose, which held 300 ug of mutant IDH1 20-mer peptide. Assay used: immunoSEQ multiplex PCR; TCRdb lists only in-frame clones, some missing. The table includes roughly 51,000 clones, approximately 80% detected once. The source material was PBMCs, sampled from a glioma patient whose treatment included an IDH1 peptide vaccine. These receptors originate from a young man with glioma.

This sequence joins TRBV5-1 and TRBJ2-2; D unresolved. Germline loops: CDR1 SGHRS, CDR2 YFSETQ. V lost 2 bases, J lost 4 bases, and 9 bases lay in between. The CDR3 is 14 amino acids. DNA for the CDR3: TGCGCCAGCAGCTTCCCGTCGGGCACCGGGGAGCTGTTTTTT. This encodes CASSFPSGTGELFF.

The chain uses TRBV18 and TRBJ1-1; tentatively, D is TRBD1 (6 bases). Germline assignment: CDR1 KGHSH and CDR2 LQKENI. This CDR3 region has 15 residues. Trimming took 4 bases from V and 0 from J, leaving 12 bases between them. The DNA of the CDR3 is TGTGCCAGCTCACATCGGACAGATTTGAACACTGAAGCTTTCTTT. This codes for CASSHRTDLNTEAFF.

The chain combines TRBV28 with TRBJ1-2; 9 bases are a match to TRBD1. The CDR3 extends over 15 amino acids. The ends lost 2 bases at V and 5 bases at J; junction bases unmatched: 6. CDR1 is MDHEN and CDR2 is SYDVKM in the germline V gene. DNA of the CDR3: TGTGCCAGCAGTTTAAGCGCGGACAGGGGTTATGGCTACACCTTC. Its protein is CASSLSADRGYGYTF.

In its sample, this clone was seen a few times. The gene calls are TRBV7-9 and TRBJ1-1; no clear D. The V and J ends lost 1 base and 8 bases respectively, with 8 bases between them. Germline V CDR1 and CDR2: SEHNR, FQNEAQ (reference sequence). The CDR3 runs 12 residues. The CDR3 DNA reads TGTGCCAGCAGCTTAGTGAGGGCAGAAGCTTTCTTT. Its translation: CASSLVRAEAFF.

The rearrangement uses TRBV9 and TRBJ1-2, with 7 bases aligning to TRBD1. With V trimmed by 4 bases and J by 8 bases, 14 bases remained unmatched. The CDR3 is 15 amino acids. Per the germline V gene, CDR1 is SGDLS and CDR2 is YYNGEE. The CDR3 here is CASSTFYRGTVGYTF. The CDR3 DNA sequence: TGTGCCAGCAGCACCTTTTACAGGGGAACAGTGGGCTACACCTTC.

The chain is built from TRBV30 and TRBJ1-6; no clear D gene. CDR1 and CDR2 (germline): GTSNPN, SVGIG (reference sequence). Trimming pared 2 bases from V and 9 bases from J, leaving 5 bases between. This CDR3 contains 11 residues. CDR3 sequence: CAWSIGSPLHF. Here the CDR3 DNA reads TGTGCCTGGAGTATCGGTTCACCCCTCCACTTT.

This clone showed up just once. For the CDR3, the DNA is TGTGCCATCAGCGAATACAGGAGCGAGGGCTACACCTTC. Amino acids: CAISEYRSEGYTF. V is TRBV10-3 and J is TRBJ1-2; D is perhaps TRBD1 (5 bases). The CDR3 is 13 amino acids. Between the trimmed V and J ends, which lost 6 bases and 8 bases, there was a span of 16 bases. The germline V gene encodes CDR1 ENHRY and CDR2 SYGVKD.

The chain joins TRBV6-1 to TRBJ2-5; tentatively, D is TRBD2 (5 bases). The end of the DNA is better explained by TRBJ2-7, so the J call may be wrong. The CDR3 runs to 15 residues. The germline CDR1 and CDR2 sequences are MNHNS and SASEGT. In nucleotides, the CDR3 is TGTGCCGCCAGCCGTTCGAGGGATACGACCTACGAGCAGTACTTC. It translates to CAASRSRDTTYEQYF.

The genes are TRBV6-5 and TRBJ1-1, with D uncertain. The CDR3 loop spans 15 amino acids. Germline assignment: CDR1 MNHEY and CDR2 SVGAGI. V was clipped by 0 bases and J by 5 bases, with 13 bases between them. The CDR3 reads CASSYSGVHGTEAFF. Here the CDR3 DNA reads TGTGCCAGCAGTTACTCGGGCGTACATGGAACTGAAGCTTTCTTT.

Only one count was recorded for this clone. The chain employs TRBV29-1 and TRBJ1-2; 9 bases match TRBD1. Germline loops: CDR1 SQVTM, CDR2 ANQGSEA. V lost 0 bases and J lost 6; bases outside the gene matches: 11. The CDR3 consists of 16 residues. The CDR3 spells CSVEDRRQGEWHGYTF. The DNA for the CDR3 is TGCAGCGTTGAAGACCGTAGACAGGGGGAGTGGCATGGCTACACCTTC.

The CDR3 sequence is CASSLGPGLGGYGYTF. CDR3 in DNA: TGTGCCAGCAGCTTGGGGCCCGGACTCGGCGGTTATGGCTACACCTTC. V usage is TRBV5-5 and J usage is TRBJ1-2; no definite D call. CDR3 length: 16 amino acids. Trimming left V 0 bases short and J 5 bases short, with 17 bases between. Germline CDR1 and CDR2: SGHKS and YYEKEE (reference sequence).

The chain is built from TRBV5-1 and TRBJ2-2, with a weak D call TRBD2 (5 bases). The CDR3 sequence is 15 residues long. V was cut by 4 bases and J by 3 bases, with 13 bases left in between. Germline values: CDR1 SGHRS, CDR2 YFSETQ. As DNA, the CDR3 is TGCGCCAGCAGCCCCCTGACTATAGACACCGGGGAGCTGTTTTTT. Translating it yields CASSPLTIDTGELFF.

This chain links TRBV7-2 with TRBJ1-6, with D unresolved. Between the trimmed V and J ends, which lost 5 bases and 7 bases, there was a span of 9 bases. The CDR3 sequence is 13 residues long. Germline CDR1 is SGHTA and CDR2 is FQGNSA. CDR3 in amino acids: CASSRALNSPLHF. The CDR3 nucleotides read TGTGCCAGCAGCCGGGCATTGAATTCACCCCTCCACTTT.

This chain uses TRBV6-5 with TRBJ1-2, with D maybe TRBD1 (6 bases). Germline CDR1 and CDR2: MNHEY and SVGAGI. Trimming removed 5 bases at V and 7 bases at J, with 17 bases between. The CDR3 extends over 14 amino acids. The DNA for the CDR3 is TGTGCCAGCAGTCGCACCCCGACAGGAATTGGCTACACCTTC. Translated: CASSRTPTGIGYTF.

The V gene is TRBV5-6, the J gene TRBJ2-6, with D uncertain. The ends were cut back, 5 bases at V and 0 bases at J, with 18 bases in the middle. Germline loops: CDR1 SGHDT, CDR2 YYEEEE. The CDR3 totals 18 residues. This chain's CDR3 is CASRHYVGRSSGANVLTF. As DNA, the CDR3 is TGTGCCAGCAGGCATTACGTAGGCAGGAGCTCTGGGGCCAACGTCCTGACTTTC.

The chain joins TRBV5-1 to TRBJ1-4; D is unresolved. Germline values: CDR1 SGHRS, CDR2 YFSETQ. The CDR3 runs 16 residues. With 0 bases removed from V and 0 bases from J, the gap between germline ends came to 9 bases. This chain's CDR3 is CASSLVGPSTNEKLFF. The CDR3 nucleotides read TGCGCCAGCAGCTTGGTAGGCCCCTCAACTAATGAAAAACTGTTTTTT.

V and J are TRBV6-1 and TRBJ2-1; 7 nucleotides match TRBD2. The CDR3 is made up of 13 amino acids. V lost 7 bases to trimming and J lost 3 bases; unmatched junction nucleotides: 3. Germline V gives CDR1 MNHNS, CDR2 SASEGT. CDR3 sequence reads: CASNGGGYNEQFF. The CDR3 DNA reads TGTGCCAGCAATGGCGGGGGCTACAATGAGCAGTTCTTC.

This clone occurred a few times. The V and J genes are TRBV30 and TRBJ1-5; weak D call: TRBD1 (5 bases). Germline V gives CDR1 GTSNPN, CDR2 SVGIG (reference sequence). This CDR3 spans 14 amino acids. The V end was cut by 4 bases, the J end by 4 bases, with 14 bases between. The CDR3 reads CAWNTGTVNQPQHF. CDR3 sequence (DNA): TGTGCCTGGAACACCGGGACGGTAAATCAGCCCCAGCATTTT.

The chain combines TRBV18 with TRBJ2-7; tentatively, D is TRBD1 (6 bases). CDR1 KGHSH and CDR2 LQKENI come from the germline V gene. Trimming removed 2 bases from V and 5 bases from J, with 13 bases in between. CDR3 length equals 14 residues. The CDR3 is CASSPGPQGNEQYF. The CDR3 DNA reads TGTGCCAGCTCACCAGGCCCCCAGGGGAACGAGCAGTACTTC.

The chain employs TRBV6-6 and TRBJ2-1, with 9 bases identical to TRBD1. Germline V gene sequence: CDR1 MNHNY, CDR2 SVGAGI (reference sequence). The CDR3 length is 15 residues. After removal of 6 bases from V and 3 bases from J, the junction contained 6 bases not matched to a gene. CDR3 region: CASRRTGDDYNEQFF. DNA of the CDR3: TGTGCCAGCAGACGGACAGGGGACGACTACAATGAGCAGTTCTTC.

The genes are TRBV10-1 and TRBJ2-1, with D possibly TRBD2 on 5 matching bases. The CDR3 is made up of 16 amino acids. V was clipped by 3 bases and J by 0 bases, with 12 bases between them. Looked up from germline, CDR1 is WNHNN and CDR2 is SYGVQD (reference sequence). CDR3 nucleotides: TGCGCCAGCAGTGACCTAGGACTGTTCTCCTACAATGAGCAGTTCTTC. Translation gives CASSDLGLFSYNEQFF.

This clone was detected only a few times. This chain uses TRBV2 with TRBJ1-2; 7 bases agree with TRBD1. The CDR3 loop spans 14 amino acids. The V gene's germline CDR1 is SNHLY and CDR2 FYNNEI. Trimming at V came to 5 bases and at J to 3 bases, leaving 6 bases not matched to a gene. CDR3 region: CASSQQGLDYGYTF. CDR3 in DNA: TGTGCCAGCAGTCAACAGGGGCTGGACTATGGCTACACCTTC.

V gene TRBV18 combines with J gene TRBJ1-4, with 8 bases matching TRBD1. The CDR3 totals 14 residues. V gave up 3 bases and J gave up 6 bases; unmatched junction bases: 3. Germline CDR1 KGHSH, CDR2 LQKENI. CDR3 sequence (DNA): TGTGCCAGCTCACCCCAGGGGGCTGATGAAAAACTGTTTTTT. Translation: CASSPQGADEKLFF.

This clone was observed once. Relative to the germline gene, one junction end is altered; a read error may explain this. Other DNA sequences within the sample encode an identical CDR3. This chain joins TRBV7-6 and TRBJ1-3; D call uncertain. This CDR3 region has 14 residues. Germline CDR1 SGHVS, CDR2 FNYEAQ. CDR3 loop: CASSSTVSGNTIYF. The CDR3 DNA reads TGTGCTAGCAGCTCGACGGTCTCTGGAAACACCATATATTTT.